These 22 T cell receptor beta chains were all obtained from the same sample, sequenced in a study of OX40 agonist ivuxolimab in advanced cancers. Method: immunoSEQ multiplex PCR; TCRdb's copy keeps in-frame clones and lacks some. The repertoire holds 30,000 to 40,000 clones, with more than 70% as singletons. Here the sequenced sample was CD4+ or CD8+ T cells sorted from blood, taken in a trial of the OX40 agonist ivuxolimab. These receptors were obtained from an adult with an advanced solid tumor such as melanoma, head and neck, liver or kidney cancer.

J is TRBJ1-3 and V is TRBV15; 8 bases fit TRBD1. This CDR3 is 16 amino acids long. Germline V gives CDR1 LNHNV, CDR2 YYDKDF (reference sequence). Losses at the gene ends were 0 bases for V and 2 bases for J; bases not matched to a gene: 3. The CDR3 loop is CATSRDETGAGNTIYF. CDR3 sequence (DNA): TGTGCCACCAGCAGAGATGAGACAGGGGCTGGAAACACCATATATTTT.

This clone appeared a single time. The gene calls are TRBV2 and TRBJ1-3, with no clear D. CDR3 length: 16 residues. The germline V and J ends were trimmed by 5 bases and 0 bases, with 14 bases remaining between them. CDR1 is SNHLY and CDR2 is FYNNEI in the germline V gene. Written as DNA, the CDR3 is TGTGCCAGCAGTCCGGATCGGATACCCTCTGGAAACACCATATATTTT. Protein product: CASSPDRIPSGNTIYF.

The gene calls are TRBV14 and TRBJ2-7; 9 bases line up with TRBD1. The V gene end was trimmed by 4 bases and the J gene end by 4 bases; junction bases not matched to a gene: 5. The CDR3 sequence is 14 residues long. Per the germline V gene, CDR1 is SGHDN and CDR2 is FVKESK. CDR3 amino acids: CASSPGQGFYEQYF. CDR3 DNA: TGTGCCAGCAGCCCGGGACAGGGCTTTTACGAGCAGTACTTC.

This clone was found once. The gene calls are TRBV30 and TRBJ2-3; perhaps TRBD1 as D (5 bases). Germline V gene data show CDR1 as GTSNPN and CDR2 as SVGIG (reference sequence). The germline V and J ends were trimmed by 2 bases and 6 bases, with 18 bases remaining between them. CDR3 length: 15 amino acids. In DNA, the CDR3 is TGTGCCTGGAGTATAGGCGGTGGGGCGACGGATACGCAGTATTTT. It is translated as CAWSIGGGATDTQYF.

The chain is built from TRBV27 and TRBJ2-7; perhaps TRBD1 as D (6 bases). With 6 bases removed from V and 3 bases from J, the gap between germline ends came to 15 bases. The length of the CDR3 is 14 residues. Germline CDR1 reads MNHEY; CDR2 reads SMNVEV (reference sequence). In DNA form, the CDR3 reads TGTGCCAGCAGCTACGGGACAAAATACTACGAGCAGTACTTC. This translates into CASSYGTKYYEQYF.

The chain has TRBV27 and TRBJ1-2, with TRBD1 matching over 7 bases. The CDR3 consists of 14 residues. V gave up 8 bases and J gave up 3 bases; unmatched junction bases: 9. Per the germline V gene, CDR1 is MNHEY and CDR2 is SMNVEV (reference sequence). This CDR3 is CASGVKGAYYGYTF. For the CDR3, the DNA is TGTGCCAGCGGCGTGAAGGGGGCCTACTATGGCTACACCTTC.

CDR3: CASSLGDRGGGEKLFF. The CDR3 region has the DNA TGTGCCAGCAGCTTAGGGGACAGAGGTGGGGGCGAAAAACTGTTTTTT. This chain uses TRBV7-2 with TRBJ1-4; TRBD1 agrees at 7 bases. V dropped 1 base and J dropped 8; count of bases not matched to a gene: 10. CDR1 is SGHTA, CDR2 FQGNSA, per germline. This CDR3 has 16 amino acids. Combining the CDR3 with reference TRBV7-2 and TRBJ1-4 gives the whole variable domain GAGVSQSPSNKVTEKGKDVELRCDPISGHTALYWYRQSLGQGLEFLIYFQGNSAPDKSGLPSDRFSAERTGGSVSTLTIQRTQQEDSAVYLCASSLGDRGGGEKLFFGSGTQLSVL.

The chain links TRBV7-2 to TRBJ2-1; 14 bases align to TRBD2. This CDR3 comprises 17 residues. V lost 3 bases to trimming and J lost 9 bases; unmatched junction nucleotides: 10. CDR1 and CDR2 from the germline V gene are SGHTA and FQGNSA. The CDR3 region is CASSFAGTSGRKGEQFF. The CDR3 DNA reads as TGTGCCAGCAGCTTCGCCGGGACTAGCGGGAGAAAGGGTGAGCAGTTCTTC.

The chain recombines TRBV6-5 with TRBJ1-2; D might be TRBD1 (5 bases). The V and J ends lost 7 bases and 5 bases respectively, with 14 bases between them. CDR3 size: 13 residues. The germline CDR1 and CDR2 sequences are MNHEY and SVGAGI. The CDR3 sequence is CASTARAGYGYTF. CDR3 DNA: TGTGCCAGCACGGCCAGGGCAGGGTATGGCTACACCTTC.

This clone was seen only once. V is TRBV19 and J is TRBJ2-2; 9 nucleotides match TRBD1. CDR1 and CDR2 (germline): LNHDA, SQIVND (reference sequence). This CDR3 spans 16 amino acids. Trimming took 4 bases from V and 3 from J; bases not matched to a gene: 6. The CDR3 sequence: CASSTDRGIYTGELFF. The CDR3 DNA reads TGTGCCAGTAGTACCGACAGGGGGATCTACACCGGGGAGCTGTTTTTT.

J is TRBJ1-5 and V is TRBV30, with 8 bases aligning to TRBD1. CDR1 is GTSNPN, CDR2 SVGIG, per germline (reference sequence). J gave up 7 bases and V 3 bases, and 8 bases lay outside the gene matches. This CDR3 is 14 amino acids long. The CDR3 sequence: CAWSSGGFGQPQHF. CDR3 in DNA: TGTGCCTGGAGCTCAGGGGGCTTTGGACAGCCCCAGCATTTT.

J is TRBJ1-5 and V is TRBV4-2; D gene ambiguous. Trimming took 0 bases from V and 7 from J, leaving 10 bases between them. Germline V gene data show CDR1 as LGHNA and CDR2 as YNFKEQ. This CDR3 has 14 amino acids. The CDR3 DNA is TGTGCCAGCAGCCAAGATTTGTCACCGCAGCCCCAGCATTTT. Translating it yields CASSQDLSPQPQHF.

V gene TRBV27 combines with J gene TRBJ1-1, with 7 bases identical to TRBD1. With V trimmed by 5 bases and J by 9 bases, 9 bases remained unmatched. The V gene's germline CDR1 is MNHEY and CDR2 SMNVEV (reference sequence). This CDR3 spans 13 amino acids. The CDR3 protein is CASSVGQEQKAFF. The CDR3 DNA follows: TGTGCCAGCAGTGTAGGACAGGAGCAAAAAGCTTTCTTT.

V and J are TRBV7-9 and TRBJ1-4; 7 bases map to TRBD1. The junction had 4 bases not matched to a gene; V was cut back by 5 bases and J by 4 bases. Germline CDR1 SEHNR, CDR2 FQNEAQ (reference sequence). This CDR3 is built from 14 residues. The CDR3 nucleotides are TGTGCCAGCAGCCTGGGACAGCTTAATGAAAAACTGTTTTTT. It is translated as CASSLGQLNEKLFF.

The chain carries TRBV4-3 and TRBJ2-7; D gene uncertain. The V gene's germline CDR1 is LGHNA and CDR2 YSLEER. Trimming removed 1 base from V and 6 bases from J, with 13 bases in between. CDR3 length: 14 amino acids. Here the CDR3 reads CASSQGGPGGEQYF. The CDR3 DNA reads TGCGCCAGCAGCCAAGGAGGTCCAGGTGGCGAGCAGTACTTC.

The chain recombines TRBV30 with TRBJ2-7; TRBD1 agrees at 7 bases. Germline V lookup: CDR1 GTSNPN, CDR2 SVGIG (reference sequence). Losses at the gene ends were 2 bases for V and 2 bases for J; bases not matched to a gene: 3. The CDR3 loop spans 13 amino acids. CDR3 residues: CAWSRRGPYEQYF. CDR3 bases: TGTGCCTGGAGTCGTAGGGGGCCCTACGAGCAGTACTTC.

This chain connects TRBV5-8 to TRBJ2-6; 7 nucleotides match TRBD2. In germline, CDR1 is SGHTS, CDR2 YDEGEE. The trim removed 3 bases at V and 2 bases at J, leaving 2 bases unmatched. CDR3 length equals 15 residues. The CDR3 DNA is TGTGCCAGCAGCTGGGGGGGAGCTGGGGCCAACGTCCTGACTTTC. Its protein is CASSWGGAGANVLTF.

The DNA of the CDR3 is TGTGCCAGCTCACCACGGAGTTACGGCTACAATGAGCAGTTCTTC. Residues: CASSPRSYGYNEQFF. The V call is TRBV18, the J call TRBJ2-1; D gene uncertain. V shed 1 base and J shed 3 bases, with 10 bases lying between them. Germline V gene data show CDR1 as KGHSH and CDR2 as LQKENI. The CDR3 totals 15 residues.

The rearrangement uses TRBV19 and TRBJ2-7; weak D call: TRBD2 (6 bases). With 0 bases removed from V and 1 base from J, the gap between germline ends came to 19 bases. The CDR3 is 18 residues long. Germline CDR1 and CDR2: LNHDA and SQIVND (reference sequence). In nucleotides, the CDR3 is TGTGCCAGTAGTATAGACACCGGCGGTACAGGAGGGTCCTACGAGCAGTACTTC. Its protein is CASSIDTGGTGGSYEQYF.

CDR3 in amino acids: CAYIRGRLGGELFF. The CDR3, as DNA: TGTGCCTACATCAGGGGGCGCTTGGGCGGGGAGCTGTTTTTT. The rearrangement links TRBV30 to TRBJ2-2; TRBD1 agrees at 8 bases. The CDR3 is 14 amino acids. Germline-derived CDR1 and CDR2 are GTSNPN and SVGIG (reference sequence). Trimming cost V 7 bases and J 7 bases; bases outside gene matches: 11.

The rearrangement uses TRBV5-1 and TRBJ2-7, with 9 bases identical to TRBD2. The germline V gene has CDR1 SGHRS and CDR2 YFSETQ. The CDR3 sequence is 15 residues long. V was pared by 4 bases and J by 5 bases, with 10 bases of the junction left unmatched. CDR3 region: CASSPAAGGFHEQYF. CDR3 in DNA: TGCGCCAGCAGCCCCGCTGCGGGAGGGTTCCACGAGCAGTACTTC.

The gene calls are TRBV6-6 and TRBJ2-7; 8 positions agree with TRBD1. V was pared by 5 bases and J by 6 bases, with 9 bases of the junction left unmatched. CDR1 MNHNY and CDR2 SVGAGI come from the germline V gene (reference sequence). This CDR3 comprises 14 residues. CDR3 amino acids: CASSPDRVVGEQYF. The CDR3, as DNA: TGTGCCAGCAGTCCGGACAGGGTAGTAGGCGAGCAGTACTTC.